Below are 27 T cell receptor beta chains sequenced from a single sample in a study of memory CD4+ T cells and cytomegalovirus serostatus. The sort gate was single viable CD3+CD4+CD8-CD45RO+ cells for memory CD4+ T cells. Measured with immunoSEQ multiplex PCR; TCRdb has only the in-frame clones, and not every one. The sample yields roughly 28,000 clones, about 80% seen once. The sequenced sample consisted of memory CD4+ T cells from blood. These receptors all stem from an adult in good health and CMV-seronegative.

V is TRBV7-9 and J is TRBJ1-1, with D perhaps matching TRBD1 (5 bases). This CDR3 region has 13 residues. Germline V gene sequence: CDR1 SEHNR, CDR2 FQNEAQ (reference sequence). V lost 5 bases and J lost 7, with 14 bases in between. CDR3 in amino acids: CASSIYDRGEAFF. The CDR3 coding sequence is TGTGCCAGCAGCATCTATGACAGAGGTGAAGCTTTCTTT. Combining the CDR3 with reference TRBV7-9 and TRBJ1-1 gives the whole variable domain DTGVSQNPRHKITKRGQNVTFRCDPISEHNRLYWYRQTLGQGPEFLTYFQNEAQLEKSRLLSDRFSAERPKGSFSTLEIQRTEQGDSAMYLCASSIYDRGEAFFGQGTRLTVV.

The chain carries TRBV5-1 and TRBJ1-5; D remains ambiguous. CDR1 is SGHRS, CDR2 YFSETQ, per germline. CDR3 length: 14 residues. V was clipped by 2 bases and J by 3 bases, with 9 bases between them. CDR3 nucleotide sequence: TGCGCCAGCAGCTTATCGCAGTTCAATCAGCCCCAGCATTTT. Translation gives CASSLSQFNQPQHF.

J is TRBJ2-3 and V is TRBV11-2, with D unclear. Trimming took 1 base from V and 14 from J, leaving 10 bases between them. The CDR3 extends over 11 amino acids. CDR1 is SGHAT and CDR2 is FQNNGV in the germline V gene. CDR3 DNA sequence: TGTGCCAGCAGCTTAGGCCCCAGCCGGTATTTT. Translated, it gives CASSLGPSRYF.

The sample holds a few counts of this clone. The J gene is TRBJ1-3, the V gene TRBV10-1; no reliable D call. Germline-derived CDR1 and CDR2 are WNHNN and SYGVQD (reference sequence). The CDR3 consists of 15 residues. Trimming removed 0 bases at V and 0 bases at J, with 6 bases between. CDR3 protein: CASSESGPSGNTIYF. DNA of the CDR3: TGCGCCAGCAGTGAGTCTGGACCCTCTGGAAACACCATATATTTT.

CDR3 region: CASSQETGVYNEQFF. CDR3 nucleotides: TGCGCCAGCAGCCAAGAGACGGGGGTATACAATGAGCAGTTCTTC. This chain joins TRBV4-3 and TRBJ2-1; tentative D call: TRBD2 (6 bases). Deletions cut 0 bases from V and 4 bases from J, with 10 bases between. This CDR3 is built from 15 residues. Germline assignment: CDR1 LGHNA and CDR2 YSLEER.

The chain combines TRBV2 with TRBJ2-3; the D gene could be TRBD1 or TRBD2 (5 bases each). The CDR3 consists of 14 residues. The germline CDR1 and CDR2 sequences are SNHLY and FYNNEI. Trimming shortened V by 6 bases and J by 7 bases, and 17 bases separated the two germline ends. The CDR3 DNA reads TGTGCCAGCAGAAAACCGGGACCGGGGAATACGCAGTATTTT. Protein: CASRKPGPGNTQYF.

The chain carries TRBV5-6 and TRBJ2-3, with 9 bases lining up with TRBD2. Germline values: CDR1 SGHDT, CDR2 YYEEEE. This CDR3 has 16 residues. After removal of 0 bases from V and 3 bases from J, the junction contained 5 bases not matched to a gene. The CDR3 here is CASSLELAGFTDTQYF. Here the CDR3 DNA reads TGTGCCAGCAGCTTGGAGCTAGCGGGGTTTACAGATACGCAGTATTTT.

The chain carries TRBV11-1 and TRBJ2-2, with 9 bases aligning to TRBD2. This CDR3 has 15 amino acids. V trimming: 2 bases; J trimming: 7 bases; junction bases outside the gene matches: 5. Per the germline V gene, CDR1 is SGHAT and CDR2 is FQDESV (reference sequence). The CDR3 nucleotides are TGTGCCAGCAGCTTAAGGCTAGCGGGAAGCGGGGAGCTGTTTTTT. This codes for CASSLRLAGSGELFF.

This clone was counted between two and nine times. The CDR3 coding sequence is TGTGCCAGCAATCGGGACGACACTGAAGCTTTCTTT. This gives the protein CASNRDDTEAFF. This chain links TRBV28 with TRBJ1-1; D perhaps matches TRBD1 (5 bases). Germline V CDR1 and CDR2: MDHEN, SYDVKM. The V gene lost 7 bases and the J gene lost 3 bases, with 9 bases spanning the gap. CDR3 length: 12 residues.

In DNA form, the CDR3 reads TGTGCCAGCAGTTTATTGCGGGGGTCGGCTGAAGCTTTCTTT. Protein: CASSLLRGSAEAFF. This chain connects TRBV28 to TRBJ1-1, with D perhaps TRBD1 (5 bases). CDR3 length: 14 residues. Looked up from germline, CDR1 is MDHEN and CDR2 is SYDVKM. Trimming took 1 base from V and 6 from J, leaving 12 bases between them.

The CDR3 sequence: CASSSLSGTTGELFF. CDR3 DNA sequence: TGTGCCAGCAGCTCTCTCAGCGGGACCACCGGGGAGCTGTTTTTT. V gene TRBV7-2 combines with J gene TRBJ2-2; 7 bases are a match to TRBD2. The ends lost 4 bases at V and 4 bases at J; junction bases unmatched: 6. The CDR3 totals 15 residues. Germline CDR1 SGHTA, CDR2 FQGNSA.

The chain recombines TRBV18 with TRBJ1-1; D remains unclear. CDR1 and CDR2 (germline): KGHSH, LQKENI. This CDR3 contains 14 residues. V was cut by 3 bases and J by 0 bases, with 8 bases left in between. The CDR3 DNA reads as TGTGCCAGCTCACCTTCAAACATGAACACTGAAGCTTTCTTT. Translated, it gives CASSPSNMNTEAFF.

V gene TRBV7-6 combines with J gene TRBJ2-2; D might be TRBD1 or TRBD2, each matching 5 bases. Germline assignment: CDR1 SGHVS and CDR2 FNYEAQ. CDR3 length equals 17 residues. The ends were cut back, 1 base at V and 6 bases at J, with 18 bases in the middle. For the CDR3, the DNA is TGTGCCAGCAGCTTAGAGGTGGGGACCTCTCGTCCCGGGGAGCTGTTTTTT. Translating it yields CASSLEVGTSRPGELFF.

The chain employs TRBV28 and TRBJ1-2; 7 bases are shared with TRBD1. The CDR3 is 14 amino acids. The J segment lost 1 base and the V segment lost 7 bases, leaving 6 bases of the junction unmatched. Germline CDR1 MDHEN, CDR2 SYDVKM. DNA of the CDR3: TGTGCCAGCAATCGGGACAGCCTTAACTATGGCTACACCTTC. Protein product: CASNRDSLNYGYTF.

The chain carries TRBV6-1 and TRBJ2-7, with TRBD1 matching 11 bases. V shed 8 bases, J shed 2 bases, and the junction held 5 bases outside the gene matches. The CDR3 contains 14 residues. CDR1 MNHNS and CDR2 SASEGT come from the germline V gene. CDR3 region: CASGQGAPTYEQYF. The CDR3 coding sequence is TGTGCCAGCGGACAGGGGGCCCCTACCTACGAGCAGTACTTC.

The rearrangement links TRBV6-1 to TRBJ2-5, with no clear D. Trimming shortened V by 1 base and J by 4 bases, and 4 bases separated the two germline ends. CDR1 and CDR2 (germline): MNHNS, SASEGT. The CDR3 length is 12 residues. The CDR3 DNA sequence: TGTGCCAGCAGTGAAGAGTCAGAGACCCAGTACTTC. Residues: CASSEESETQYF.

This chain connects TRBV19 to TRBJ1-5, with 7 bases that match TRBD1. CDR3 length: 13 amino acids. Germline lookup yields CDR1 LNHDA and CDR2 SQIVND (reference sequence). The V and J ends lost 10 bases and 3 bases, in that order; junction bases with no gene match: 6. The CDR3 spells CATRGQHNQPQHF. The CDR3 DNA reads TGTGCCACCCGGGGACAGCACAATCAGCCCCAGCATTTT.

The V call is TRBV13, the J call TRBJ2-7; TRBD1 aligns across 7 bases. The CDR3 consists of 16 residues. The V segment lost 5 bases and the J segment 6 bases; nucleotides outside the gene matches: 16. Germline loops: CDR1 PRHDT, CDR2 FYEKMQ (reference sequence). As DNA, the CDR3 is TGTGCCAGCAGCCAAGATGGGGTGACAGGGTCGGGCGAGCAGTACTTC. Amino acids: CASSQDGVTGSGEQYF.

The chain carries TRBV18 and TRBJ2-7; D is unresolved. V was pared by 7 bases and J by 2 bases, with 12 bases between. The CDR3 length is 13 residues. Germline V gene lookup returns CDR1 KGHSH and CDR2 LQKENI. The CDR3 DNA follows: TGTGCCAGCTTCGCCGGGTCAACCTACGAGCAGTACTTC. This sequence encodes CASFAGSTYEQYF.

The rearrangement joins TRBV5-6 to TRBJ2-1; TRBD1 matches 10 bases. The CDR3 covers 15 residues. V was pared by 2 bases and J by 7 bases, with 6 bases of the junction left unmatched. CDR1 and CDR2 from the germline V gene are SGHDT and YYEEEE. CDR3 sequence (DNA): TGTGCCAGCAGCTTCCGGGACAGGGGTGCAAATGAGCAGTTCTTC. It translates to CASSFRDRGANEQFF.

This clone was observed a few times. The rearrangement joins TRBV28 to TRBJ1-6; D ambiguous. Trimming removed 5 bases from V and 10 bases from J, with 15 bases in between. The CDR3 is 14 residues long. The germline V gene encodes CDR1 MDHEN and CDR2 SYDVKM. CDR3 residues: CASSRQVTLSPLHF. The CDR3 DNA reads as TGTGCCAGCAGTCGTCAGGTGACTTTGTCACCCCTCCACTTT.

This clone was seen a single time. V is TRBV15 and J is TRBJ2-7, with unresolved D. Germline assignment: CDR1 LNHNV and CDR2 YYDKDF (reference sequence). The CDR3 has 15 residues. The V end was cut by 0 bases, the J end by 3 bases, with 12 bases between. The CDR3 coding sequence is TGTGCCACCAGCAGAGATCGGTACAGAAGCTACGAGCAGTACTTC. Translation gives CATSRDRYRSYEQYF.

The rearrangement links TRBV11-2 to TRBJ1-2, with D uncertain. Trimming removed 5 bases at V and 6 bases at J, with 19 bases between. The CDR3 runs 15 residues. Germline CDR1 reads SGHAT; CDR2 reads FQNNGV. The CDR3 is CASSLGRLEQDGYTF. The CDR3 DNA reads TGTGCCAGCAGCCTAGGACGGCTCGAACAAGATGGCTACACCTTC.

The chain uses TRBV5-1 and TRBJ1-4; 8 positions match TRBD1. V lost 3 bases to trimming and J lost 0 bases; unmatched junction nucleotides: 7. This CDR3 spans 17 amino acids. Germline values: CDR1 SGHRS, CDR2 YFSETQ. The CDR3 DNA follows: TGCGCCAGCAGCTCGCGGACAGGGAATCCAACTAATGAAAAACTGTTTTTT. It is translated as CASSSRTGNPTNEKLFF.

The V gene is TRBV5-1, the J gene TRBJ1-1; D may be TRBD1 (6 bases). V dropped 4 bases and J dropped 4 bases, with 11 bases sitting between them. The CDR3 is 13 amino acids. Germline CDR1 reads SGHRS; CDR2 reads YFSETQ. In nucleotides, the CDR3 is TGCGCCAGCAGCGTACTACAGGGCACTGAAGCTTTCTTT. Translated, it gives CASSVLQGTEAFF.

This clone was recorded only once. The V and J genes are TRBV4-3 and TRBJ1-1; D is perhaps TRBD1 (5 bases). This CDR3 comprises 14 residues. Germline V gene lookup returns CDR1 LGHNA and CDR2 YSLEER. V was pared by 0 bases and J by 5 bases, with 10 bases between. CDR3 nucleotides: TGCGCCAGCAGCCAAGAAGCAGGGAGAACTGAAGCTTTCTTT. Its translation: CASSQEAGRTEAFF.

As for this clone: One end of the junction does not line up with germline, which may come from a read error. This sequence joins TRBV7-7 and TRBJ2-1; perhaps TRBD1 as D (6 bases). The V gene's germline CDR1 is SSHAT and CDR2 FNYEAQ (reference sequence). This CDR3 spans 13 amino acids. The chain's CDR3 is CASSRDTNNEQFF. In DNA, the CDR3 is TGTGCTAGCAGCCGGGACACTAACAATGAGCAGTTCTTC.